These 29 T cell receptor beta chains originate from one sample sequenced in a study of technical replicates of blood from a handful of donors. The assay was immunoSEQ multiplex PCR, and TCRdb's table has in-frame clones only and misses some. The profile covers approximately 92,000 clones, with 95% appearing a single time and more than 0.2% taken by the ten largest. The material sequenced was T cells isolated from PBMCs. All receptors derive from a human donor in good health.

The chain joins TRBV14 to TRBJ2-3, with 10 bases fitting TRBD2. The germline gives CDR1 SGHDN, CDR2 FVKESK. J lost 5 bases, V lost 6 bases, and 8 bases had no gene match. This CDR3 has 15 residues. Written as DNA, the CDR3 is TGTGCCAGCAGACCCCTAGCGGGGGTTATAGATACGCAGTATTTT. Translation: CASRPLAGVIDTQYF.

The V gene is TRBV7-9, the J gene TRBJ1-2; possible D gene TRBD1, 5 bases. Trimming left V 1 base short and J 1 base short, with 19 bases between. CDR1 is SEHNR, CDR2 FQNEAQ, per germline (reference sequence). This CDR3 is built from 18 residues. In nucleotides, the CDR3 is TGTGCCAGCAGCTTAGGCGGATCGGGACTTCCCTTTAACTATGGCTACACCTTC. Protein sequence: CASSLGGSGLPFNYGYTF. The whole variable domain, filled in from reference TRBV7-9 and TRBJ1-2, reads DTGVSQNPRHKITKRGQNVTFRCDPISEHNRLYWYRQTLGQGPEFLTYFQNEAQLEKSRLLSDRFSAERPKGSFSTLEIQRTEQGDSAMYLCASSLGGSGLPFNYGYTFGSGTRLTVV.

The chain carries TRBV5-1 and TRBJ1-2; tentative D call: TRBD1 (5 bases). The ends were cut back, 0 bases at V and 0 bases at J, with 9 bases in the middle. CDR1 is SGHRS and CDR2 is YFSETQ in the germline V gene. The CDR3 totals 15 residues. The CDR3 loop reads CASSLGGTANYGYTF. CDR3 sequence (DNA): TGCGCCAGCAGCTTGGGCGGGACGGCTAACTATGGCTACACCTTC.

The chain joins TRBV6-1 to TRBJ2-1; D is ambiguous. The CDR3 totals 14 residues. Germline V CDR1 and CDR2: MNHNS, SASEGT. Trimming cost V 6 bases and J 2 bases, with 11 bases left between them. CDR3 DNA: TGTGCCAGCAGCCCTCGCGGCGCCTACAATGAGCAGTTCTTC. It yields the protein CASSPRGAYNEQFF.

This chain joins TRBV11-1 and TRBJ1-1; TRBD1 matches 7 bases. The CDR3 runs 13 residues. With V trimmed by 3 bases and J by 10 bases, 8 bases remained unmatched. The germline V gene encodes CDR1 SGHAT and CDR2 FQDESV (reference sequence). CDR3 amino acids: CASSFDRADVAFF. DNA of the CDR3: TGTGCCAGCAGCTTCGACAGGGCGGATGTAGCTTTCTTT.

J is TRBJ1-2 and V is TRBV11-2; TRBD1 might be the D (6 bases). The CDR3 consists of 12 residues. V was pared by 10 bases and J by 7 bases, with 16 bases between. Germline CDR1 is SGHAT and CDR2 is FQNNGV. In nucleotides, the CDR3 is TGTGCCACGCCACAGGGAGTCGCTGGCTACACCTTC. Its translation: CATPQGVAGYTF.

This sequence joins TRBV6-6 and TRBJ2-1; TRBD2 matches 8 bases. This CDR3 region has 16 residues. Germline V gene sequence: CDR1 MNHNY, CDR2 SVGAGI (reference sequence). The trim removed 6 bases at V and 1 base at J, leaving 8 bases unmatched. In DNA, the CDR3 is TGTGCCAGCAGCAAAGCGGGCGGGAGGTCCTACAATGAGCAGTTCTTC. This gives the protein CASSKAGGRSYNEQFF.

CDR3 sequence (DNA): TGTGCCAGTAGTATGGATGGAGGCACAGATACGCAGTATTTT. This sequence encodes CASSMDGGTDTQYF. The chain recombines TRBV19 with TRBJ2-3; D is undetermined. V lost 3 bases, J lost 1 base, and 8 bases lay in between. This CDR3 has 14 residues. The V gene's germline CDR1 is LNHDA and CDR2 SQIVND (reference sequence).

The rearrangement joins TRBV7-3 to TRBJ2-1; 8 bases agree with TRBD2. CDR1 and CDR2 from the germline V gene are SGHTA and FQGTGA. J lost 5 bases, V lost 2 bases, and 14 bases had no gene match. The CDR3 runs 18 residues. CDR3 sequence reads: CASSLLSGTTIPNNEQFF. The CDR3, as DNA: TGTGCCAGCAGCTTACTTAGCGGGACGACCATACCAAACAATGAGCAGTTCTTC.

Here the CDR3 DNA reads TGTGCCAGCAGCCCGAGACAGATCCGGGAGACCCAGTACTTC. It is translated as CASSPRQIRETQYF. The gene calls are TRBV11-3 and TRBJ2-5; a weak D match, TRBD1 (5 bases). This CDR3 spans 14 amino acids. Germline V lookup: CDR1 SGHNT, CDR2 YENEEA. Trimming cost V 5 bases and J 5 bases, with 15 bases left between them.

The chain combines TRBV10-3 with TRBJ2-5; the match to TRBD1 covers 7 bases. Germline V CDR1 and CDR2: ENHRY, SYGVKD. The junction had 9 bases not matched to a gene; V was cut back by 3 bases and J by 2 bases. The CDR3 has 16 amino acids. The CDR3 bases are TGTGCCATCAGTGATCATTTGGGACAGATACAAGAGACCCAGTACTTC. Encoded protein: CAISDHLGQIQETQYF.

CDR3 nucleotides: TGTGCCAGCAGTACGCGGACAGGGGCAAATCAGCCCCAGCATTTT. This sequence encodes CASSTRTGANQPQHF. V and J are TRBV28 and TRBJ1-5; TRBD1 matches 9 bases. This CDR3 has 15 amino acids. Germline V gives CDR1 MDHEN, CDR2 SYDVKM. V shed 5 bases, J shed 4 bases, and the junction held 6 bases outside the gene matches.

V is TRBV7-8 and J is TRBJ2-3, with D possibly TRBD2 on 5 matching bases. Germline assignment: CDR1 SGHVS and CDR2 FQNEAQ. With 5 bases removed from V and 1 base from J, the gap between germline ends came to 13 bases. The CDR3 runs 15 residues. The DNA of the CDR3 is TGTGCCAGCAGCCCCTCTGGAGGTGGCACAGATACGCAGTATTTT. Translation: CASSPSGGGTDTQYF. The full variable domain, with the rest looked up from reference TRBV7-8 and TRBJ2-3, is GAGVSQSPRYKVAKRGQDVALRCDPISGHVSLFWYQQALGQGPEFLTYFQNEAQLDKSGLPSDRFFAERPEGSVSTLKIQRTQQEDSAVYLCASSPSGGGTDTQYFGPGTRLTVL.

The CDR3 sequence is CASSQFVGVDEKLFF. Written as DNA, the CDR3 is TGCGCCAGCAGTCAATTTGTAGGGGTCGATGAAAAACTGTTTTTT. V is TRBV23-1 and J is TRBJ1-4, with D perhaps matching TRBD1 (5 bases). TRBV23-1 is designated an ORF whose function remains uncertain. The CDR3 consists of 15 residues. V gave up 1 base and J gave up 6 bases, with 12 bases separating them.

The chain couples TRBV4-2 to TRBJ2-2; 9 bases map to TRBD2. From germline, CDR1 is LGHNA and CDR2 YNFKEQ. J gave up 7 bases and V 4 bases, and 10 bases lay outside the gene matches. This CDR3 has 16 residues. The CDR3 is CASSLRAGGPGGELFF. In DNA form, the CDR3 reads TGTGCCAGCAGCCTCAGGGCGGGAGGGCCGGGCGGGGAGCTGTTTTTT.

The V gene is TRBV6-5, the J gene TRBJ1-1, with 8 bases identical to TRBD1. V trimming: 6 bases; J trimming: 5 bases; junction bases outside the gene matches: 11. This CDR3 is 15 amino acids long. Germline V CDR1 and CDR2: MNHEY, SVGAGI. The CDR3 sequence: CASRGQGAGLTEAFF. As DNA, the CDR3 is TGTGCCAGCAGGGGCCAGGGGGCAGGCTTAACTGAAGCTTTCTTT.

The rearrangement joins TRBV7-2 to TRBJ2-7; 7 positions agree with TRBD2. The CDR3 sequence is 16 residues long. CDR1 SGHTA and CDR2 FQGNSA come from the germline V gene. The V gene end was trimmed by 4 bases and the J gene end by 1 base; junction bases not matched to a gene: 10. Here the CDR3 reads CASSYGTTFRSYEQYF. For the CDR3, the DNA is TGTGCCAGCAGCTACGGGACTACCTTTAGATCCTACGAGCAGTACTTC.

The rearrangement links TRBV11-2 to TRBJ1-1; D gene unclear. The CDR3 has 14 amino acids. Germline V gene lookup returns CDR1 SGHAT and CDR2 FQNNGV. Between the trimmed V and J ends, which lost 1 base and 0 bases, there was a span of 6 bases. The CDR3 reads CASSLGRLNTEAFF. The CDR3 nucleotides are TGTGCCAGCAGCTTAGGGCGGTTGAACACTGAAGCTTTCTTT.

The chain is built from TRBV15 and TRBJ1-4, with D perhaps matching TRBD1 (5 bases). Trimming pared 0 bases from V and 6 bases from J, leaving 14 bases between. The CDR3 has 16 amino acids. CDR1 is LNHNV and CDR2 is YYDKDF in the germline V gene (reference sequence). The CDR3 DNA sequence: TGTGCCACCAGCAGAGATTGGACACGGTTCGATGAAAAACTGTTTTTT. It encodes CATSRDWTRFDEKLFF.

This chain links TRBV19 with TRBJ2-5, with TRBD1 matching 7 bases. Per the germline V gene, CDR1 is LNHDA and CDR2 is SQIVND (reference sequence). Unmatched junction bases numbered 4, after V lost 5 bases and J lost 1 base. This CDR3 has 14 residues. The CDR3 DNA sequence: TGTGCCAGTAGTCCCCGACAGGGCCAAGAGACCCAGTACTTC. This gives the protein CASSPRQGQETQYF.

The CDR3 region is CASSISGLAGTYEQYF. Written as DNA, the CDR3 is TGTGCCAGTAGTATATCGGGACTAGCGGGGACCTACGAGCAGTACTTC. The chain carries TRBV19 and TRBJ2-7; 13 nucleotides match TRBD2. This CDR3 region has 16 residues. V gave up 2 bases and J gave up 2 bases; unmatched junction bases: 3. Germline V CDR1 and CDR2: LNHDA, SQIVND (reference sequence).

The chain joins TRBV11-2 to TRBJ2-5, with 11 bases lining up with TRBD2. In germline, CDR1 is SGHAT, CDR2 FQNNGV. J lost 2 bases, V lost 2 bases, and 4 bases had no gene match. This CDR3 spans 16 amino acids. CDR3 bases: TGTGCCAGCAGCTTAAGTAGCGGGGGGGAACAAGAGACCCAGTACTTC. Translating it yields CASSLSSGGEQETQYF.

The genes are TRBV9 and TRBJ1-3; tentative D call: TRBD1 (5 bases). This CDR3 region has 18 residues. V lost 0 bases, J lost 3 bases, and 19 bases lay in between. Germline values: CDR1 SGDLS, CDR2 YYNGEE. CDR3: CASSVASAGLSFGNTIYF. The DNA of the CDR3 is TGTGCCAGCAGCGTAGCGTCGGCAGGGCTTTCATTTGGAAACACCATATATTTT.

The chain employs TRBV4-2 and TRBJ2-7; tentative D call: TRBD2 (6 bases). Deletions cut 0 bases from V and 3 bases from J, with 12 bases between. There are 15 residues in the CDR3. Per the germline V gene, CDR1 is LGHNA and CDR2 is YNFKEQ. The CDR3 loop reads CASSQESRGNYEQYF. The CDR3 DNA sequence: TGTGCCAGCAGCCAAGAGTCCCGGGGGAACTACGAGCAGTACTTC.

The chain couples TRBV7-8 to TRBJ1-4; 9 nucleotides line up with TRBD1. After removal of 5 bases from V and 7 bases from J, the junction contained 5 bases not matched to a gene. This CDR3 region has 14 residues. Germline CDR1 SGHVS, CDR2 FQNEAQ. Here the CDR3 DNA reads TGTGCCAGCAGCCAACAGGGGGCAAGTGAAAAACTGTTTTTT. Encoded protein: CASSQQGASEKLFF.

V usage is TRBV6-1 and J usage is TRBJ2-5; 7 bases are a match to TRBD2. The CDR3 has 14 amino acids. CDR1 and CDR2 from the germline V gene are MNHNS and SASEGT. V dropped 11 bases and J dropped 3; count of bases not matched to a gene: 12. This CDR3 reads CAPRATSPKETQYF. DNA of the CDR3: TGTGCCCCAAGGGCGACTAGCCCAAAAGAGACCCAGTACTTC.

The chain couples TRBV19 to TRBJ1-4, with D perhaps matching TRBD1 (5 bases). This CDR3 comprises 15 residues. V dropped 5 bases and J dropped 5 bases, with 15 bases sitting between them. Germline values: CDR1 LNHDA, CDR2 SQIVND (reference sequence). Here the CDR3 DNA reads TGTGCCAGTAGTTCAACTATGCGGGGGAATGAAAAACTGTTTTTT. Translated: CASSSTMRGNEKLFF.

The CDR3 loop is CASWWDRDYEQYF. As DNA, the CDR3 is TGTGCCAGCTGGTGGGACAGGGACTACGAGCAGTACTTC. This chain links TRBV2 with TRBJ2-7; TRBD1 agrees at 9 bases. The CDR3 sequence is 13 residues long. Germline lookup yields CDR1 SNHLY and CDR2 FYNNEI. V lost 8 bases, J lost 3 bases, and 5 bases stayed unmatched.

This clone is a singleton in its sample. The chain joins TRBV27 to TRBJ2-7; TRBD1 matches 8 bases. Germline V gives CDR1 MNHEY, CDR2 SMNVEV (reference sequence). This CDR3 contains 14 residues. Unmatched junction bases numbered 4, after V lost 5 bases and J lost 1 base. The DNA for the CDR3 is TGTGCCAGCAGTGCAGACAGGGGATCCTACGAGCAGTACTTC. It translates to CASSADRGSYEQYF.